The rows below give T cell receptor beta chains drawn from one sample of a study of blood T cell repertoires in COVID-19. The protocol was immunoSEQ multiplex PCR, while the TCRdb copy is restricted to in-frame clones and leaves out a portion. The sample consists of roughly 100,000 clones, 75% to 90% of them appearing once. The sample was peripheral blood. The source of these receptors is a woman of 80 years or more with acute or convalescent COVID-19. Both conserved end residues are part of each CDR3. The D gene is left open where the match is weak. Some rows mark clone size as missing; the rest say once, few, many or name a class of expanded clone.

NA	TRBV5-3	TRBJ1-2	NA	CARSAQVTRGYGYTF	TGTGCCAGAAGCGCCCAAGTCACAAGGGGCTATGGCTACACCTTC
NA	TRBV27	TRBJ1-4	TRBD1	CASSLIGTGATNEKLFF	TGTGCCAGCAGTTTAATCGGGACAGGCGCAACTAATGAAAAACTGTTTTTT
NA	TRBV20-1	TRBJ1-2	TRBD1	CSASKGQDYGYTF	TGCAGTGCCAGTAAAGGACAGGACTATGGCTACACCTTC
NA	TRBV30	TRBJ1-1	NA	CAWSVLGGAEAFF	TGTGCCTGGAGTGTACTAGGTGGGGCTGAAGCTTTCTTT
NA	TRBV11-2	TRBJ1-2	NA	CASTETRLGYTF	TGTGCCAGCACGGAGACCCGGCTTGGCTACACCTTC
NA	TRBV7-9	TRBJ1-1	NA	CASSFSSLNTEAFF	TGTGCCAGCAGCTTCTCTTCCTTGAACACTGAAGCTTTCTTT
NA	TRBV24-1	TRBJ1-1	NA	CATRGVGNTEAFF	TGTGCCACCAGAGGGGTTGGGAACACTGAAGCTTTCTTT
NA	TRBV28	TRBJ2-1	TRBD2	CASTSGGSWGKNEQFF	TGTGCCAGCACTAGCGGGGGGTCCTGGGGGAAAAATGAGCAGTTCTTC
few	TRBV9	TRBJ2-3	NA	CASSLGSSGFVSTDTQYF	TGTGCCAGCAGCTTGGGATCCTCAGGGTTCGTCAGCACAGATACGCAGTATTTT
NA	TRBV19	TRBJ2-7	NA	CASSIGATGLSYEQYF	TGTGCCAGTAGTATAGGGGCGACAGGCCTATCCTACGAGCAGTACTTC
NA	TRBV12-5	TRBJ1-2	NA	CASGLVPNRDPYGYTF	TGTGCTAGTGGTTTGGTACCAAACAGAGACCCCTATGGCTACACCTTC